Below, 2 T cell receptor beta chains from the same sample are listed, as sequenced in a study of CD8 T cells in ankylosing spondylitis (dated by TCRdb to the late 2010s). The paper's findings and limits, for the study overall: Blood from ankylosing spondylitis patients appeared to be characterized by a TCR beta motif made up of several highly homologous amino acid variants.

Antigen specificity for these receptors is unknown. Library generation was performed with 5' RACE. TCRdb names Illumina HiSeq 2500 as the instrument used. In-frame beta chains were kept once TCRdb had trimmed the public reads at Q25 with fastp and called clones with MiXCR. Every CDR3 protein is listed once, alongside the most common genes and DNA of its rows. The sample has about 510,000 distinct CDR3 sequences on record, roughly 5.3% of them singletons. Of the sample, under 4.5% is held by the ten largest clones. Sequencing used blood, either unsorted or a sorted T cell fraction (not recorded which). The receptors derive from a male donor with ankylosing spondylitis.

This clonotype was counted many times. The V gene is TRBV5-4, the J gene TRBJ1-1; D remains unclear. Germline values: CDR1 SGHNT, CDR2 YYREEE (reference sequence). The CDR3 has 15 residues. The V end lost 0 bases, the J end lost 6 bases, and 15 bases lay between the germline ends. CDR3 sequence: CASSLETGGVAEAFF. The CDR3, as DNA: TGTGCCAGCAGCTTGGAAACGGGCGGGGTTGCTGAAGCTTTCTTT.

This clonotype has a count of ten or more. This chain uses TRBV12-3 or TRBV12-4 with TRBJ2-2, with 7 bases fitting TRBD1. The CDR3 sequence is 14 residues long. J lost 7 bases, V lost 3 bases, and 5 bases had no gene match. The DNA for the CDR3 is TGTGCCAGCAGTTTCAACAGGGGCTACGGGGAGCTGTTTTTT. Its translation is CASSFNRGYGELFF.